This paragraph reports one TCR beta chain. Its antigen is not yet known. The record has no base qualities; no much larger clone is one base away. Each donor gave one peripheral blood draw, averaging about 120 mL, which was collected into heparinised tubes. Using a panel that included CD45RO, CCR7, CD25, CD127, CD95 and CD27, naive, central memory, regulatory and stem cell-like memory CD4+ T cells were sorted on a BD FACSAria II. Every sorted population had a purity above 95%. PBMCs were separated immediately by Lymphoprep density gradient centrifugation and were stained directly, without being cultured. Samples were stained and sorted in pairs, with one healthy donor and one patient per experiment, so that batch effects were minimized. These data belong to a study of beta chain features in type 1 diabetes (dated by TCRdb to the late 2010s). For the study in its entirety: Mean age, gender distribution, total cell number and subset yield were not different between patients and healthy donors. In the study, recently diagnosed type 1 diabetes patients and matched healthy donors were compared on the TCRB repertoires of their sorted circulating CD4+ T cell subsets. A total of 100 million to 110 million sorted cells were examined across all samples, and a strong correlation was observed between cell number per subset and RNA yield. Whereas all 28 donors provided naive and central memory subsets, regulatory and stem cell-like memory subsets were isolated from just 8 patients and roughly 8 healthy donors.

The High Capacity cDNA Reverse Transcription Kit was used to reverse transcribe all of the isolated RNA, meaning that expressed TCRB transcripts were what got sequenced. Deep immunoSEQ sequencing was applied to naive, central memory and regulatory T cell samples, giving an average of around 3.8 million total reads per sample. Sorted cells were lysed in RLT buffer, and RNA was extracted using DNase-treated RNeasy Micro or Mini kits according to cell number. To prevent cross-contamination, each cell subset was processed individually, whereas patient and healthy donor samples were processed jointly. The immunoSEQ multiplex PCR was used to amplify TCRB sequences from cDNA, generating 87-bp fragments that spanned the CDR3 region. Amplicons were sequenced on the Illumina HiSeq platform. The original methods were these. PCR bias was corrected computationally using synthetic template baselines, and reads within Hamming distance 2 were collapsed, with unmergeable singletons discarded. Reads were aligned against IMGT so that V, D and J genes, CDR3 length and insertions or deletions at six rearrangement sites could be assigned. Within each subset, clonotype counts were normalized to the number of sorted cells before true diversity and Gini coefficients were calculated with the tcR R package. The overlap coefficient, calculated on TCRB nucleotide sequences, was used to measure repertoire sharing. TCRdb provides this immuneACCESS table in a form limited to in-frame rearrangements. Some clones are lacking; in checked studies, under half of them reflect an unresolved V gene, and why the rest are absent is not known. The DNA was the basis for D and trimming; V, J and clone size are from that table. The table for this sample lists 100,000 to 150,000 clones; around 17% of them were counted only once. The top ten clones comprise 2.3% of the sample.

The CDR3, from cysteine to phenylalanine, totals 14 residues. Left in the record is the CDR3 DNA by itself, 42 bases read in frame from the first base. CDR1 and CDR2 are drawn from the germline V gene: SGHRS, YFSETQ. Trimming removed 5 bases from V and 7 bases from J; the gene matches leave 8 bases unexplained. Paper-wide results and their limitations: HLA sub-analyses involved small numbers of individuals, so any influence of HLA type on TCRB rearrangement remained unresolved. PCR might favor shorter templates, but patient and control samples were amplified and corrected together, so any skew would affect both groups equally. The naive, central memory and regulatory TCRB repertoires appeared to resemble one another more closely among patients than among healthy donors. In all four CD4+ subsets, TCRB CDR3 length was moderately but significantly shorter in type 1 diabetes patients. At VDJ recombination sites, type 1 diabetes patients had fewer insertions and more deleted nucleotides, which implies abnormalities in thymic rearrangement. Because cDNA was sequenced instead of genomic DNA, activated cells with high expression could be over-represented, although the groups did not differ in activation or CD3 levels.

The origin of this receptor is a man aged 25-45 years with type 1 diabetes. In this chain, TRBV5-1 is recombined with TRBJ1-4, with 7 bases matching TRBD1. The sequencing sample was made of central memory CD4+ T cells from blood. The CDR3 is CASSPTGDGEKLFF. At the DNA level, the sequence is TGCGCCAGCAGTCCTACAGGGGATGGTGAAAAACTGTTTTTT.